A single sample gave rise to the 6 T cell receptor beta chains below, sequenced in a study of T cell changes during pregnancy in multiple sclerosis. Assay: immunoSEQ multiplex PCR; the TCRdb copy retains only in-frame clones and omits some. Found here are roughly 80,000 clones, roughly 93% of them singletons; the top ten hold 2.5% to 3%. The sequenced sample was peripheral blood, obtained in the second trimester of pregnancy. These receptor sequences come from a female donor with multiple sclerosis, enrolled in a pregnancy study.

This clone was seen once. This chain uses TRBV7-8 with TRBJ1-1; the D gene is possibly TRBD1 (6 bases). The V gene lost 1 base and the J gene lost 10 bases, with 10 bases spanning the gap. Germline CDR1 reads SGHVS; CDR2 reads FQNEAQ. CDR3 length equals 12 residues. CDR3 loop: CASSLVQGPAFF. The CDR3 DNA sequence: TGTGCCAGCAGCTTAGTTCAGGGGCCAGCTTTCTTT.

This chain joins TRBV28 and TRBJ1-6; 8 bases fit TRBD1. Per germline, CDR1 MDHEN and CDR2 SYDVKM. J gave up 7 bases and V 5 bases, and 7 bases lay outside the gene matches. This CDR3 is 15 amino acids long. CDR3 amino acids: CASSVQGVGNSPLHF. The CDR3 DNA reads TGTGCCAGCAGTGTACAGGGGGTAGGGAATTCACCCCTCCACTTT.

This chain links TRBV14 with TRBJ2-7; the D gene is possibly TRBD1 (5 bases). The CDR3 is 17 amino acids. Trimming cost V 4 bases and J 3 bases, with 22 bases left between them. Germline V lookup: CDR1 SGHDN, CDR2 FVKESK. CDR3 region: CASSPPAGKIGFYEQYF. The CDR3 bases are TGTGCCAGCAGCCCTCCTGCAGGGAAGATCGGATTCTACGAGCAGTACTTC.

The J gene is TRBJ2-1, the V gene TRBV7-2; 9 bases fit TRBD1. Germline V gene sequence: CDR1 SGHTA, CDR2 FQGNSA. This CDR3 spans 15 amino acids. Losses at the gene ends were 5 bases for V and 4 bases for J; bases not matched to a gene: 6. CDR3 in amino acids: CASSAGQGRYNEQFF. The CDR3 nucleotides are TGTGCCAGCAGCGCCGGACAGGGGAGATACAATGAGCAGTTCTTC.

The V call is TRBV6-6, the J call TRBJ2-1, with TRBD2 matching 14 bases. The CDR3 loop spans 16 amino acids. V shed 6 bases and J 1 base; nucleotides not matched to a gene: 2. Germline CDR1 reads MNHNY; CDR2 reads SVGAGI (reference sequence). The CDR3 reads CASRWTSGGSYNEQFF. In DNA form, the CDR3 reads TGTGCCAGCAGATGGACTAGCGGGGGGTCCTACAATGAGCAGTTCTTC.

The chain carries TRBV2 and TRBJ1-5; D is perhaps TRBD1 (5 bases). CDR1 is SNHLY and CDR2 is FYNNEI in the germline V gene. The CDR3 runs 18 residues. Trimming removed 6 bases at V and 8 bases at J, with 29 bases between. Written as DNA, the CDR3 is TGTGCCAGCAGCGCCGTACCCGACCGCTTTACAGGTTCAAAGCCCCAGCATTTT. Protein: CASSAVPDRFTGSKPQHF.